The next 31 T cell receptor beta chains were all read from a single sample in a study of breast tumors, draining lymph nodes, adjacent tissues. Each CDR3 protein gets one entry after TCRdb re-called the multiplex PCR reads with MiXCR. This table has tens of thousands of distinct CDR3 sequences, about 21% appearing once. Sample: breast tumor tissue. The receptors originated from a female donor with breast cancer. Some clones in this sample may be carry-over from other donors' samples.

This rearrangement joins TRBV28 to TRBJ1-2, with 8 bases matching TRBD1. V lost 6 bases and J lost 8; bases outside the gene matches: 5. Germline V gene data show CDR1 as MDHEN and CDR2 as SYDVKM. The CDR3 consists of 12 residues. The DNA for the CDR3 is TGTGCCAGCAGGCCCGGACAGGGCGGCTACACCTTC. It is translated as CASRPGQGGYTF.

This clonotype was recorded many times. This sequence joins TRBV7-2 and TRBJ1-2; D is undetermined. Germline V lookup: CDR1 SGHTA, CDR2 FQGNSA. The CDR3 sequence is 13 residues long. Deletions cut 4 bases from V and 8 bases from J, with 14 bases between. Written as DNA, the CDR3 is TGTGCCAGCAGCTCCGCGCTCCAAGGGGGCTACACCTTC. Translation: CASSSALQGGYTF.

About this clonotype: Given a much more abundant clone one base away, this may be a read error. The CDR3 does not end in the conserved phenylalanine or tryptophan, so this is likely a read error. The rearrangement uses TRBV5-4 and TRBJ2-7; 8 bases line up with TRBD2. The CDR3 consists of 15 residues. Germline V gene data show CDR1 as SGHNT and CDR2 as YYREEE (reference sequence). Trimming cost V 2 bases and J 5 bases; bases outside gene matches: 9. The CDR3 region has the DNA TGTGCCAGCAGCTTCCGGGGGGGGGCGGTCCACGAGCAGTACCTC. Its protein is CASSFRGGAVHEQYL.

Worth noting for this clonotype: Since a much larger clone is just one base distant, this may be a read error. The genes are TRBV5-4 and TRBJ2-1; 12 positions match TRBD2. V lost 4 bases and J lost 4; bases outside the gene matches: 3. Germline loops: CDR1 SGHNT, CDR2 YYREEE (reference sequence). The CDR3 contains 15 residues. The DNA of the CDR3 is TGTGCCAGCAGCGTAGGACTAGCGGGGTACAATGAGCAGTTCTTC. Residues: CASSVGLAGYNEQFF.

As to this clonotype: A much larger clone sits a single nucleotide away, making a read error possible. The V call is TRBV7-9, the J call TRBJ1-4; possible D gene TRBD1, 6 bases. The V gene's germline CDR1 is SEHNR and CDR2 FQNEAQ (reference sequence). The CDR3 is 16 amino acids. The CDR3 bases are TGTGCCAGCAGCCAGGGGAGCGGGAGAAGGAATGAAAAACTGGTTTTT. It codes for CASSQGSGRRNEKLVF. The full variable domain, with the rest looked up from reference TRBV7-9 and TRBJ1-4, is DTGVSQNPRHKITKRGQNVTFRCDPISEHNRLYWYRQTLGQGPEFLTYFQNEAQLEKSRLLSDRFSAERPKGSFSTLEIQRTEQGDSAMYLCASSQGSGRRNEKLVFGSGTQLSVL.

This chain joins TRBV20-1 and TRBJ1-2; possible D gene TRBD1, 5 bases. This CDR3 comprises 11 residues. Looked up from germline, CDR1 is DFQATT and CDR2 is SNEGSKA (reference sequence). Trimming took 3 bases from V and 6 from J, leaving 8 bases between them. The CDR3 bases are TGCAGTGCTAGCGGAGGGGATGGCTACACCTTC. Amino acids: CSASGGDGYTF.

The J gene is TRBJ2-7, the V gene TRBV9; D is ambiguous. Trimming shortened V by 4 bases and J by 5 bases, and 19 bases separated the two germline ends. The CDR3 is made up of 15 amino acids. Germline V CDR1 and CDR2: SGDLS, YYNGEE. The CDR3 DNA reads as TGTGCCAGCAGCTCCCCCTCCGAGGAGTACCACGAGCAGTACTTC. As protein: CASSSPSEEYHEQYF.

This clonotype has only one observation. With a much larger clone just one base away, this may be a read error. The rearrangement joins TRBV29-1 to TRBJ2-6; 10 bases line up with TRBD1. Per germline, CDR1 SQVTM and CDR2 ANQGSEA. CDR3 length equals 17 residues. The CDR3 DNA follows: TGCAGCGCCAACATGCGGACAGGGGGTGGTGGGGCCAACGTCCCGACTTTC. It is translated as CSANMRTGGGGANVPTF. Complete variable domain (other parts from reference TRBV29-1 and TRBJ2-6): SAVISQKPSRDICQRGTSLTIQCQVDSQVTMMFWYRQQPGQSLTLIATANQGSEATYESGFVIDKFPISRPNLTFSTLTVSNMSPEDSSIYLCSANMRTGGGGANVPTFGAGSRLTVL.

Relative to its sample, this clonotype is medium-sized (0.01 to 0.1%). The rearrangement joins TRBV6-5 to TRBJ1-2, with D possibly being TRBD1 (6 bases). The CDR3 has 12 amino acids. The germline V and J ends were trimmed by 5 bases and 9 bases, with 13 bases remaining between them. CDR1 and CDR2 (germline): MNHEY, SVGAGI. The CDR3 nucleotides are TGTGCCAGCAGTCCACGGGACAAACGCTACACCTTC. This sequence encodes CASSPRDKRYTF.

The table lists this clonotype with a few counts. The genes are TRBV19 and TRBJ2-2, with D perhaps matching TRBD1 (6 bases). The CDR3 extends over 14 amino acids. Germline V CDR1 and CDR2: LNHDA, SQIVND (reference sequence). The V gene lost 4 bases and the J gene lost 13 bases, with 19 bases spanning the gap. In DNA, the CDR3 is TGTGCCAGTAGTACGAACAGGGCCAGTAGGGGGCTGTTTTTT. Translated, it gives CASSTNRASRGLFF.

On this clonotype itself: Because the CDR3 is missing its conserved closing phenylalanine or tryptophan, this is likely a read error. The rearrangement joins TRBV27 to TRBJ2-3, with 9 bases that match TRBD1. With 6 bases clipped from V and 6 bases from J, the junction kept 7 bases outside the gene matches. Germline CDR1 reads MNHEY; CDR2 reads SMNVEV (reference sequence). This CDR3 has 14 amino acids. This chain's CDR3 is CASRTQGATDTQYI. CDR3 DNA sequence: TGTGCCAGCAGAACACAGGGGGCTACGGATACGCAGTATATT.

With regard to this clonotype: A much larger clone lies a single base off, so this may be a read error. The CDR3 region has the DNA TGTGCCAGCAGCACATCGCAGGGGTTGAATCAAAAACTGTTTTTT. Translated: CASSTSQGLNQKLFF. The V gene is TRBV7-9, the J gene TRBJ1-4; possible D gene TRBD1, 6 bases. The CDR3 has 15 amino acids. V shed 5 bases and J shed 9 bases, with 19 bases lying between them. CDR1 and CDR2 from the germline V gene are SEHNR and FQNEAQ (reference sequence).

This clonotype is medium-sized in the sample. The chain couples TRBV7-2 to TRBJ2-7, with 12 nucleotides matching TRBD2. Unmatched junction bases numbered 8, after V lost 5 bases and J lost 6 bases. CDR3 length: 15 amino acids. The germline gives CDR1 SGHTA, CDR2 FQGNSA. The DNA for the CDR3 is TGTGCCAGCAGCCGACCACTAGCGGGAGGATCCGAGCAGTACTTC. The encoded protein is CASSRPLAGGSEQYF.

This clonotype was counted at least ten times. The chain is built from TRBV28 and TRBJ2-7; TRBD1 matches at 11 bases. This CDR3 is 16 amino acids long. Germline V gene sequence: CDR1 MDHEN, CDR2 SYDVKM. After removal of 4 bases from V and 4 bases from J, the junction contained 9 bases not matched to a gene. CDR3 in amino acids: CASSSQRDRGVYEQYF. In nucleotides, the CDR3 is TGTGCCAGCAGTTCCCAAAGGGACAGGGGGGTATACGAGCAGTACTTC. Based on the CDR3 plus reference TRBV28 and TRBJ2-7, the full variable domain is DVKVTQSSRYLVKRTGEKVFLECVQDMDHENMFWYRQDPGLGLRLIYFSYDVKMKEKGDIPEGYSVSREKKERFSLILESASTNQTSMYLCASSSQRDRGVYEQYFGPGTRLTVT.

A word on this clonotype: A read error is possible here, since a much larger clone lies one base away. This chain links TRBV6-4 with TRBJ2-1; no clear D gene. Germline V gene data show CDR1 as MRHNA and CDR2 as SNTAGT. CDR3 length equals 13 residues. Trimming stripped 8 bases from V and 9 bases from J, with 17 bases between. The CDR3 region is CASPRAANGEQFF. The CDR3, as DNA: TGTGCCAGCCCCCGGGCTGCTAACGGTGAGCAGTTCTTC.

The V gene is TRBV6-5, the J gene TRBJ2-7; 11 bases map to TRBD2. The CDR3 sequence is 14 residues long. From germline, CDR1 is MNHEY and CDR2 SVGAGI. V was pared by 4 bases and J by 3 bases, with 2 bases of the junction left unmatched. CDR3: CASSLGLAVYEQYF. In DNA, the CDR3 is TGTGCCAGCAGTTTGGGACTAGCGGTCTACGAGCAGTACTTC.

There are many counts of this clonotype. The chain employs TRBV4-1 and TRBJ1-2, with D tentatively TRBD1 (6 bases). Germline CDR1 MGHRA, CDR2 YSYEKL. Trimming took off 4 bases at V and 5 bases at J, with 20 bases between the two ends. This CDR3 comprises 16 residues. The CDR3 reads CASSPYLIRTEYGYTF. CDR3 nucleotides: TGCGCCAGCAGCCCATATCTCATTCGGACAGAGTATGGCTACACCTTC.

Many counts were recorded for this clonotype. In DNA form, the CDR3 reads TGTGCCAGCAGTTACTCCTTAACCAATGAGCAGTTCTTC. Amino acids: CASSYSLTNEQFF. V is TRBV6-5 and J is TRBJ2-1, with D uncertain. CDR3 length: 13 amino acids. Germline values: CDR1 MNHEY, CDR2 SVGAGI. Trimming removed 0 bases from V and 6 bases from J, with 6 bases in between.

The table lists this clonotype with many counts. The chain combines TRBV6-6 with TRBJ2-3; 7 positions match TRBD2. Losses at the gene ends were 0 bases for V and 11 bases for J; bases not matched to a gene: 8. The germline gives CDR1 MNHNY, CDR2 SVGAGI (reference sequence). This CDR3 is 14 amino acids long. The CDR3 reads CASSYSAGADLQYF. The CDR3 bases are TGTGCCAGCAGTTACTCCGCGGGAGCCGATCTGCAGTATTTT.

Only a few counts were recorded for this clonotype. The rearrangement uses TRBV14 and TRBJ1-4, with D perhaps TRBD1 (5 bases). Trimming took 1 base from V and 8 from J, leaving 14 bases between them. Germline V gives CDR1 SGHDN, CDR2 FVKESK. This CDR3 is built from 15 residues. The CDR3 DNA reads TGTGCCAGCAGCCAAGGAGGGACGATCGGGGAAAAACTGTTTTTT. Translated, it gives CASSQGGTIGEKLFF. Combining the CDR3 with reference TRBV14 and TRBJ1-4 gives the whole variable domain EAGVTQFPSHSVIEKGQTVTLRCDPISGHDNLYWYRRVMGKEIKFLLHFVKESKQDESGMPNNRFLAERTGGTYSTLKVQPAELEDSGVYFCASSQGGTIGEKLFFGSGTQLSVL.

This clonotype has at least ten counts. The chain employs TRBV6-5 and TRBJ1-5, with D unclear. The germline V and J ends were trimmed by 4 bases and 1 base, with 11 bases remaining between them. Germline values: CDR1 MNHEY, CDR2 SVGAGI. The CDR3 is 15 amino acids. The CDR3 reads CASSSSGGSNQPQHF. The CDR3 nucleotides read TGTGCCAGCAGTTCGTCTGGAGGGAGCAATCAGCCCCAGCATTTT.

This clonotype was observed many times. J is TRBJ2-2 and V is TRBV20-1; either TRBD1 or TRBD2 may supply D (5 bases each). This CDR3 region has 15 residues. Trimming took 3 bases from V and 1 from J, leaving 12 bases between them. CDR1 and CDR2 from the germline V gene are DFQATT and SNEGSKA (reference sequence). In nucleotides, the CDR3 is TGCAGTGCTAGGGCCGGGACCCTGAACACCGGGGAGCTGTTTTTT. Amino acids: CSARAGTLNTGELFF.

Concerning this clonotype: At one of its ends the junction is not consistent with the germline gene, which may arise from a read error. CDR3 protein: CASQRGSSYEQYF. The CDR3 nucleotides are TGCGCCAGCCAGCGGGGGAGCTCCTACGAGCAGTACTTC. This chain uses TRBV5-6 with TRBJ2-7, with 8 nucleotides matching TRBD2. This CDR3 has 13 amino acids. The germline V gene encodes CDR1 SGHDT and CDR2 YYEEEE.

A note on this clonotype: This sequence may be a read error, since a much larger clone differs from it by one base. The CDR3 spells CASSITRGGQPQHF. CDR3 sequence (DNA): TGTGCCAGTAGTATTACCCGAGGGGGTCAGCCCCAGCATTTT. V gene TRBV19 combines with J gene TRBJ1-5; TRBD1 is a possible D gene (6 bases). Germline loops: CDR1 LNHDA, CDR2 SQIVND (reference sequence). Deletions cut 3 bases from V and 6 bases from J, with 12 bases between. The CDR3 totals 14 residues.

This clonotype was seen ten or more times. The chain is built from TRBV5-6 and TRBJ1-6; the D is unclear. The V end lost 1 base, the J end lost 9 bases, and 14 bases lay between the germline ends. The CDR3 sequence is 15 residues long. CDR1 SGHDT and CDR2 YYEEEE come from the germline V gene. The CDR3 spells CASSLLLSEGSPLHF. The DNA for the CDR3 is TGTGCCAGCAGCTTGCTATTGTCAGAGGGTTCACCCCTCCACTTT.

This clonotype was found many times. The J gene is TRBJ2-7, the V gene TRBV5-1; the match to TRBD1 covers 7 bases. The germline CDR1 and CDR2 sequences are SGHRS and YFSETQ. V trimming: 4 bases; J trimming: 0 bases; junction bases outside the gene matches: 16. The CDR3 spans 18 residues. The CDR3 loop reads CASSRSTNTGDGSYEQYF. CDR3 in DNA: TGCGCCAGCAGCCGCTCCACTAACACAGGGGACGGCTCCTACGAGCAGTACTTC.

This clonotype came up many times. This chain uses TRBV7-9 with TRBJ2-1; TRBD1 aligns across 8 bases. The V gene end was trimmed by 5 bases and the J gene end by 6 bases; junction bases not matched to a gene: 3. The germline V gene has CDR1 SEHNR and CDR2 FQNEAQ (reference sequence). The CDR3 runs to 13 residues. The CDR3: CASSKTGGNEQFF. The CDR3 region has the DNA TGTGCCAGCAGCAAAACAGGGGGCAATGAGCAGTTCTTC.

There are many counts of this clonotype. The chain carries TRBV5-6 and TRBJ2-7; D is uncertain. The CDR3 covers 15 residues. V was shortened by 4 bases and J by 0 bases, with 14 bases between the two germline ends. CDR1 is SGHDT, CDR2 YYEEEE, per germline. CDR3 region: CASSDLGSPSYEQYF. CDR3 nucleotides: TGTGCCAGCAGCGACTTAGGCTCCCCCTCCTACGAGCAGTACTTC.

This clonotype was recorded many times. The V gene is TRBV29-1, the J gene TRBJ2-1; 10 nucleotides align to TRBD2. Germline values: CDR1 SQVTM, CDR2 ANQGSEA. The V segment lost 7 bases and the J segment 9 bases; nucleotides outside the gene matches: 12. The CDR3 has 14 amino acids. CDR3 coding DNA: TGCAGCGGGAAGGGACTAGCGAGGGCGAGTGAGCAGTTCTTC. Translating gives CSGKGLARASEQFF.

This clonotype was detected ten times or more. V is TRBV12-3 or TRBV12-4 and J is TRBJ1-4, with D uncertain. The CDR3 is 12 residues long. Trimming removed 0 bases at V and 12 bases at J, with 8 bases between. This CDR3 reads CASSLAPGELFF. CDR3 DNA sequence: TGTGCCAGCAGTTTAGCGCCCGGGGAACTGTTTTTT.

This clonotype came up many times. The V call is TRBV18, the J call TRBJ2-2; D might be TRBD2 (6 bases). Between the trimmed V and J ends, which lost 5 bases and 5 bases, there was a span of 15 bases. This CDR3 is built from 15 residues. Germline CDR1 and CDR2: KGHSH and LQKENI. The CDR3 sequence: CASSERRERTGELFF. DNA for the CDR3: TGTGCCAGCTCAGAGCGCCGGGAGAGGACCGGGGAGCTGTTTTTT.